What follows are 30 T cell receptor beta chains derived from one specimen sequenced in a study of blood T cell repertoires in COVID-19. TCRdb keeps only in-frame clones here, not all; method: immunoSEQ multiplex PCR. The table lists 270,000 or so clones, 85% of them singletons, with 10% to 15% in the top ten. Sequenced: peripheral blood. These receptors came from a human donor in a cohort sampled during active COVID-19.

This clone was observed a single time. The V call is TRBV6-1, the J call TRBJ2-3, with 8 positions matching TRBD2. CDR1 is MNHNS and CDR2 is SASEGT in the germline V gene. J gave up 0 bases and V 4 bases, and 6 bases lay outside the gene matches. There are 16 residues in the CDR3. In DNA form, the CDR3 reads TGTGCCAGCAGTGCCCTACTAGCGGCTAGCACAGATACGCAGTATTTT. Translating gives CASSALLAASTDTQYF.

The V call is TRBV19, the J call TRBJ2-3; TRBD1 is a possible D gene (6 bases). Germline values: CDR1 LNHDA, CDR2 SQIVND (reference sequence). The CDR3 spans 14 residues. V was shortened by 7 bases and J by 3 bases, with 14 bases between the two germline ends. DNA of the CDR3: TGTGCCAGTACCATGGGGGCGAGGACAGATACGCAGTATTTT. Encoded protein: CASTMGARTDTQYF.

This chain joins TRBV18 and TRBJ2-4; 10 bases line up with TRBD2. The V gene's germline CDR1 is KGHSH and CDR2 LQKENI. CDR3 length equals 17 residues. The J segment lost 0 bases and the V segment lost 1 base, leaving 3 bases of the junction unmatched. CDR3 loop: CASSPLTSGAAKNIQYF. CDR3 coding DNA: TGTGCCAGCTCACCACTCACTAGCGGGGCAGCCAAAAACATTCAGTACTTC.

This clone has a single count. The CDR3 spells CAISLGQGGSTF. In DNA form, the CDR3 reads TGTGCCATCAGCCTGGGACAGGGGGGTTCCACCTTC. The chain has TRBV10-3 and TRBJ1-2; 11 bases agree with TRBD1. Trimming cost V 6 bases and J 13 bases; bases outside gene matches: 7. The CDR3 spans 12 residues. In germline, CDR1 is ENHRY, CDR2 SYGVKD.

The V and J genes are TRBV7-2 and TRBJ2-7; 7 positions match TRBD1. Germline V CDR1 and CDR2: SGHTA, FQGNSA. The CDR3 consists of 15 residues. Germline trimming cut 5 bases from V and 1 base from J; bases unmatched to any gene: 8. CDR3 nucleotide sequence: TGTGCCAGCAGCCTACACACAGGGGCGTCCTACGAGCAGTACTTC. This encodes CASSLHTGASYEQYF.

The V and J genes are TRBV7-3 and TRBJ1-1; D is unclear. Germline lookup yields CDR1 SGHTA and CDR2 FQGTGA. The CDR3 runs to 13 residues. V was trimmed by 4 bases and J by 1 base, leaving 7 bases between them. The CDR3 nucleotides read TGTGCCAGCAGCTCACAGCCGAACACTGAAGCTTTCTTT. Translation gives CASSSQPNTEAFF.

This clone has just a few counts. The chain joins TRBV6-1 to TRBJ2-2; D perhaps matches TRBD1 (5 bases). Germline lookup yields CDR1 MNHNS and CDR2 SASEGT. Trimming took off 3 bases at V and 7 bases at J, with 12 bases between the two ends. The CDR3 runs to 14 residues. The CDR3 loop is CASSEQGSIGELFF. CDR3 nucleotides: TGTGCCAGCAGTGAGCAGGGTAGTATCGGGGAGCTGTTTTTT.

The chain is built from TRBV9 and TRBJ2-7; D is ambiguous. Trimming shortened V by 4 bases and J by 0 bases, and 5 bases separated the two germline ends. Germline CDR1 is SGDLS and CDR2 is YYNGEE. The CDR3 runs to 12 residues. The CDR3 nucleotides are TGTGCCAGCAGCCCCAACTCCTACGAGCAGTACTTC. Its translation: CASSPNSYEQYF.

In its sample, this clone was seen once. The V call is TRBV28, the J call TRBJ1-2, with D possibly being TRBD1 (5 bases). CDR3 length: 13 residues. The germline V gene encodes CDR1 MDHEN and CDR2 SYDVKM. Trimming shortened V by 5 bases and J by 4 bases, and 11 bases separated the two germline ends. The CDR3 DNA reads TGTGCCAGCAGTCAACAGGCTACCTATGGCTACACCTTC. Translation: CASSQQATYGYTF.

This chain connects TRBV28 to TRBJ2-2, with a possible D match to TRBD1 (6 bases). CDR1 and CDR2 (germline): MDHEN, SYDVKM. Trimming took 5 bases from V and 4 from J, leaving 17 bases between them. The CDR3 length is 16 residues. The CDR3 DNA is TGTGCCAGCAGTCCCCTATGGGGGCGGATCACCGGGGAGCTGTTTTTT. Amino acid sequence: CASSPLWGRITGELFF.

The chain joins TRBV30 to TRBJ1-4; no clear D. V lost 6 bases and J lost 0, with 8 bases in between. There are 13 residues in the CDR3. The germline V gene has CDR1 GTSNPN and CDR2 SVGIG (reference sequence). The CDR3 protein is CACAGTTNEKLFF. The CDR3 region has the DNA TGTGCCTGCGCAGGAACAACTAATGAAAAACTGTTTTTT.

This clone was recorded once. The V gene is TRBV9, the J gene TRBJ1-2, with unresolved D. Germline CDR1 reads SGDLS; CDR2 reads YYNGEE. This CDR3 contains 14 residues. Trimming removed 0 bases from V and 6 bases from J, with 12 bases in between. The CDR3: CASSVGDLPNGYTF. Written as DNA, the CDR3 is TGTGCCAGCAGCGTAGGAGACTTACCGAATGGCTACACCTTC.

The chain recombines TRBV27 with TRBJ1-5; 9 bases are shared with TRBD1. The length of the CDR3 is 17 residues. CDR1 is MNHEY, CDR2 SMNVEV, per germline (reference sequence). After removal of 1 base from V and 2 bases from J, the junction contained 6 bases not matched to a gene. The CDR3 sequence: CASSLYGTGLGNQPQHF. In DNA form, the CDR3 reads TGTGCCAGCAGTTTATATGGGACAGGGTTAGGCAATCAGCCCCAGCATTTT.

This chain joins TRBV6-1 and TRBJ1-5; TRBD1 agrees at 12 bases. The length of the CDR3 is 20 residues. After removal of 2 bases from V and 1 base from J, the junction contained 12 bases not matched to a gene. Germline V gives CDR1 MNHNS, CDR2 SASEGT. The CDR3 sequence: CASSEPAGTGGPRSNQPQHF. The CDR3 coding sequence is TGTGCCAGCAGTGAACCCGCTGGGACAGGGGGCCCTAGGAGCAATCAGCCCCAGCATTTT.

This clone was picked up one time. V gene TRBV4-3 combines with J gene TRBJ1-3; unclear D gene. V was cut by 3 bases and J by 4 bases, with 7 bases left in between. The CDR3 spans 13 residues. Germline CDR1 reads LGHNA; CDR2 reads YSLEER. The CDR3 here is CASSQSRGNTIYF. CDR3 nucleotide sequence: TGCGCCAGCAGCCAGTCGCGGGGAAACACCATATATTTT.

In its sample, this clone was seen a few times. The chain joins TRBV7-9 to TRBJ1-6; perhaps TRBD1 as D (6 bases). The CDR3 runs to 13 residues. From germline, CDR1 is SEHNR and CDR2 FQNEAQ (reference sequence). V was clipped by 6 bases and J by 7 bases, with 10 bases between them. CDR3 in DNA: TGTGCCAGCAGTTGGACAGTCAATTCACCCCTCCACTTT. Translated, it gives CASSWTVNSPLHF.

Points on this clone: The germline gene is not matched at one end of the junction; a read error may be the cause. The chain joins TRBV6-2 or TRBV6-3 to TRBJ2-7; TRBD1 is a possible D gene (8 bases). Germline assignment: CDR1 MNHEY and CDR2 SVGEGT. The CDR3 loop spans 12 amino acids. CDR3 DNA sequence: TGTGCCAGCAGTTCGGAAGCGGGACAGGTCTTCTTC. It yields the protein CASSSEAGQVFF.

This clone was detected only once. The chain recombines TRBV7-9 with TRBJ2-3, with D possibly being TRBD2 (6 bases). The germline V gene encodes CDR1 SEHNR and CDR2 FQNEAQ (reference sequence). V was pared by 6 bases and J by 0 bases, with 10 bases between. The CDR3 runs to 14 residues. The CDR3 nucleotides read TGTGCCAGCAGAGGAGGGATAAGCACAGATACGCAGTATTTT. Its protein product is CASRGGISTDTQYF.

This chain joins TRBV24-1 and TRBJ2-2; no clear D. V was cut by 9 bases and J by 1 base, with 8 bases left in between. CDR1 and CDR2 (germline): KGHDR, SFDVKD. The CDR3 is 13 amino acids. This CDR3 reads CATSIGNTGELFF. The CDR3, as DNA: TGTGCCACCTCGATCGGGAACACCGGGGAGCTGTTTTTT.

This chain joins TRBV9 and TRBJ2-1; TRBD2 aligns across 14 bases. Germline CDR1 SGDLS, CDR2 YYNGEE. The CDR3 totals 16 residues. Losses at the gene ends were 2 bases for V and 7 bases for J; bases not matched to a gene: 5. In DNA, the CDR3 is TGTGCCAGCAGCGTTCACGGGACTAGCGGGAGAAATGAGCAGTTCTTC. It encodes CASSVHGTSGRNEQFF.

This clone turned up a few times. This chain connects TRBV12-3 or TRBV12-4 to TRBJ1-2, with TRBD1 as a possible D gene (5 bases). The CDR3 sequence is 13 residues long. V was shortened by 10 bases and J by 5 bases, with 17 bases between the two germline ends. CDR3 sequence: CATLTGGFYGYTF. The CDR3 nucleotides are TGTGCCACCCTAACCGGGGGGTTTTATGGCTACACCTTC.

This sequence joins TRBV21-1 and TRBJ1-5; TRBD1 is taken as the D call from the table, unchecked against the DNA. TRBV21-1 is a pseudogene locus. The CDR3 covers 17 residues. Here the CDR3 reads CASSSQPQGHSNQPQHF. As DNA, the CDR3 is TGTGCCAGCAGCTCACAACCTCAGGGGCATAGCAATCAGCCCCAGCATTTT.

V usage is TRBV9 and J usage is TRBJ1-1; possibly TRBD1 for D (5 bases). V was cut by 2 bases and J by 8 bases, with 16 bases left in between. CDR1 and CDR2 (germline): SGDLS, YYNGEE. The CDR3 is 14 residues long. The CDR3 nucleotides are TGTGCCAGCAGCGTCCAGGACAAGACCTTCGAAGCTTTCTTT. This codes for CASSVQDKTFEAFF.

This rearrangement joins TRBV19 to TRBJ2-7; maybe TRBD2 (5 bases). The V end was cut by 7 bases, the J end by 2 bases, with 15 bases between. The CDR3 length is 14 residues. Germline loops: CDR1 LNHDA, CDR2 SQIVND (reference sequence). The CDR3 reads CASTAERPPYEQYF. CDR3 sequence (DNA): TGTGCCAGTACGGCTGAGCGGCCCCCCTACGAGCAGTACTTC.

The rearrangement uses TRBV5-5 and TRBJ2-2; 12 nucleotides line up with TRBD2. V was pared by 7 bases and J by 5 bases, with 6 bases of the junction left unmatched. The CDR3 sequence is 15 residues long. CDR1 is SGHKS, CDR2 YYEKEE, per germline (reference sequence). CDR3 loop: CASGIGTSGTGELFF. The CDR3 DNA sequence: TGTGCCAGCGGCATCGGGACTAGCGGGACCGGGGAGCTGTTTTTT.

V is TRBV9 and J is TRBJ2-7; D unclear. The V end was cut by 4 bases, the J end by 2 bases, with 13 bases between. Germline-derived CDR1 and CDR2 are SGDLS and YYNGEE. The CDR3 covers 14 residues. DNA for the CDR3: TGTGCCAGCAGCTTGACACCGAAAACCTACGAGCAGTACTTC. Amino acids: CASSLTPKTYEQYF.

This chain uses TRBV30 with TRBJ1-1; no reliable D call. The germline gives CDR1 GTSNPN, CDR2 SVGIG (reference sequence). The V end was cut by 4 bases, the J end by 3 bases, with 15 bases between. There are 14 residues in the CDR3. CDR3 nucleotides: TGTGCCTGGATGTGGTCCGCCAGTGACACTGAAGCTTTCTTT. This sequence encodes CAWMWSASDTEAFF.

This clone was observed a single time. V is TRBV24-1 and J is TRBJ2-1; possible D gene TRBD2, 7 bases. CDR1 KGHDR and CDR2 SFDVKD come from the germline V gene. CDR3 length equals 16 residues. Trimming removed 3 bases at V and 0 bases at J, with 11 bases between. The CDR3 bases are TGTGCCACCAGTGATCCGGGGGGCAGCTCCTACAATGAGCAGTTCTTC. Residues: CATSDPGGSSYNEQFF.

The gene calls are TRBV6-5 and TRBJ1-6, with D unresolved. This CDR3 spans 13 amino acids. Per the germline V gene, CDR1 is MNHEY and CDR2 is SVGAGI. The V gene lost 0 bases and the J gene lost 7 bases, with 4 bases spanning the gap. The CDR3 spells CASSYSRNSPLHF. In nucleotides, the CDR3 is TGTGCCAGCAGTTACTCGAGGAATTCACCCCTCCACTTT.

The DNA of the CDR3 is TGCGCCAGCAGTGAACAGGGAGATACGCAGTATTTT. This codes for CASSEQGDTQYF. The V call is TRBV10-2, the J call TRBJ2-3, with D possibly TRBD1 on 6 matching bases. CDR1 and CDR2 from the germline V gene are WSHSY and SAAADI. V was shortened by 3 bases and J by 5 bases, with 6 bases between the two germline ends. The CDR3 spans 12 residues.